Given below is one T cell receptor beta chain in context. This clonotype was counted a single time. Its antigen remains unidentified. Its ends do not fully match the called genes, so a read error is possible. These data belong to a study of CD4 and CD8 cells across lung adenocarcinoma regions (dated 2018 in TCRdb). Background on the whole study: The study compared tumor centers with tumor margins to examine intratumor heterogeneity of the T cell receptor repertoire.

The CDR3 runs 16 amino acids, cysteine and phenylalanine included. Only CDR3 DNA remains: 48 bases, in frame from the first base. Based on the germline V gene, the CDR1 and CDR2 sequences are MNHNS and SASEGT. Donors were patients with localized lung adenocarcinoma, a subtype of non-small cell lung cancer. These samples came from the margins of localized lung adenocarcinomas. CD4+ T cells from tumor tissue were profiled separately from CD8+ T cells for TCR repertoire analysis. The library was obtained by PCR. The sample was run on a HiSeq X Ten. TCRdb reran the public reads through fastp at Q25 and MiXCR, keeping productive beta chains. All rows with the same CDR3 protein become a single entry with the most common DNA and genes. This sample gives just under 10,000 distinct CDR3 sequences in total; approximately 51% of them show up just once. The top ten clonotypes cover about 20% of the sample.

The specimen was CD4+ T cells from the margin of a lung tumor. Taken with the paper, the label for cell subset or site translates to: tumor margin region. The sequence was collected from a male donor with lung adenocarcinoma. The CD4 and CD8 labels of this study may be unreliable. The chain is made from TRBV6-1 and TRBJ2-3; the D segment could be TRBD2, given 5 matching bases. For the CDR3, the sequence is CASSEAGFSHKDTQYF. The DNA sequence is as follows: TGTGCCAGCAGTGAGGCGGGCTTTTCGCACAAAGATACGCAGTACTTT.